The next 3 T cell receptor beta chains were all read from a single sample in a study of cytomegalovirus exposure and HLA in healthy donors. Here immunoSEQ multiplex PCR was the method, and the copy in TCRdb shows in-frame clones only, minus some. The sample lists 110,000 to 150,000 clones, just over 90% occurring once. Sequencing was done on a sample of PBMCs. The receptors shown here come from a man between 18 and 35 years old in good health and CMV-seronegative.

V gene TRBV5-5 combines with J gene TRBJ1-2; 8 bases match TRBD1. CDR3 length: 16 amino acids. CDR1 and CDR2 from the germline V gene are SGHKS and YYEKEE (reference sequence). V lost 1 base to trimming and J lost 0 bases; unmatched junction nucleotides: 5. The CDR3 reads CASSLSDRGANYGYTF. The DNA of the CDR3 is TGTGCCAGCAGCTTGTCCGACAGGGGTGCTAACTATGGCTACACCTTC.

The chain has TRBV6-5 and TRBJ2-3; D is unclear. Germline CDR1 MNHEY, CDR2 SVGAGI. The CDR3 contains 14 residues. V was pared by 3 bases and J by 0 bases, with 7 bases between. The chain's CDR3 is CASSYIPSTDTQYF. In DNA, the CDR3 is TGTGCCAGCAGTTATATCCCTAGCACAGATACGCAGTATTTT.

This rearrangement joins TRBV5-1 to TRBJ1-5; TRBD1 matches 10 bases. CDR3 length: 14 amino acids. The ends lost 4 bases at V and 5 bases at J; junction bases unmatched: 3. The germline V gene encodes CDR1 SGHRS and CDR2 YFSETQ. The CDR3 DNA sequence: TGCGCCAGCAGCCCGACAGGGGGCGATCAGCCCCAGCATTTT. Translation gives CASSPTGGDQPQHF.